Sequencing of this T cell receptor (beta chain) was carried out in a study of T cells in Graves' hyperthyroidism and ophthalmopathy. In regard to this clonotype: Its antigen is not identified.

Findings and limits, study-wide: Researchers found most expanded thyroid clonotypes above 0.001 in blood as well.

The investigators amplified TCR beta CDR3 regions from RNA transcripts. Primed by the HTBI set, a first-round RT-PCR was run on the TCR CDR3. TCRdb independently ran MiXCR on the multiplex PCR reads; one entry per CDR3 protein. Among around 690,000 distinct CDR3 sequences listed, around 20% were seen once. The V gene's germline CDR1 is DFQATT and CDR2 SNEGSKA (reference sequence). The CDR3 has 13 amino acids. Uncontrolled infection, other autoimmune disease, pregnancy and lactation each barred patients from inclusion. This sequence was found in a man between 25 and 39 years old with Graves' ophthalmopathy. Source material: blood. This chain uses TRBV20-1 with TRBJ2-1; D may be TRBD1 (6 bases). CDR3 DNA sequence: TGCAGCGAACAGGGCCGGGCCTACAATGAGCAGTTCTTC. Amino acids: CSEQGRAYNEQFF.